This T cell receptor (beta chain) was captured in a study of T-cell memory formation after mild COVID-19. V was trimmed by 9 bases and J by 5 bases, leaving 10 bases between them. The CDR3 totals 12 residues. Per germline, CDR1 KGHDR and CDR2 SFDVKD. A single record per CDR3 protein comes from TCRdb applying MiXCR to the 5' RACE reads. The sample contains approximately 290,000 distinct CDR3 sequences, around a sixth of which appear only once. General study points: Some clones that responded turned up in pre-infection memory, which suggests that cross-reactive memory joined in. Still unconfirmed is whether the second-wave clones peaking on day 37 recognized SARS-CoV-2. Clones that contracted from day 15 to 85 were balanced CD4/CD8, while later expanders leaned CD4+.

In regard to this clonotype: Its antigen is still unknown.

What was sequenced was PBMCs or a T cell subset sorted from them (not recorded which). The genes are TRBV24-1 and TRBJ2-1, with unresolved D. The receptor was derived from a man aged 18 to 29 who had mild COVID-19 (a few samples of this study predate the infection). Cell type and time point are not known. CDR3 amino acids: CATGRGNNEQFF. The CDR3 DNA reads TGTGCCACCGGTCGAGGTAACAATGAGCAGTTCTTC.